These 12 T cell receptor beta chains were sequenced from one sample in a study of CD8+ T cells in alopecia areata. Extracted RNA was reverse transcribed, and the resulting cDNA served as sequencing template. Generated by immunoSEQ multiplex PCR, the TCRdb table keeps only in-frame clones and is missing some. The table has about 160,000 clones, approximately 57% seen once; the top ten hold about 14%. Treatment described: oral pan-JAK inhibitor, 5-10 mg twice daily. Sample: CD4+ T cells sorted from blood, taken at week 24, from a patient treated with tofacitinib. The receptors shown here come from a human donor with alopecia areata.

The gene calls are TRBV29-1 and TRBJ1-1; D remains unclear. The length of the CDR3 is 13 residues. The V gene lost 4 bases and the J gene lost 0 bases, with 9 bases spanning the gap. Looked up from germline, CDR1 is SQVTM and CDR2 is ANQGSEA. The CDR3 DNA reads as TGCAGCGTTGGTGCCACCTTGAACACTGAAGCTTTCTTT. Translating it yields CSVGATLNTEAFF.

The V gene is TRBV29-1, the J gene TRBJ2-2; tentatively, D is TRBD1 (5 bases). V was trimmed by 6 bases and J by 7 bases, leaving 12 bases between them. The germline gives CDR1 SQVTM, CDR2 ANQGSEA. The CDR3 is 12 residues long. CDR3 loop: CSVGNQGGELFF. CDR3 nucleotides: TGCAGCGTGGGAAACCAGGGCGGGGAGCTGTTTTTT.

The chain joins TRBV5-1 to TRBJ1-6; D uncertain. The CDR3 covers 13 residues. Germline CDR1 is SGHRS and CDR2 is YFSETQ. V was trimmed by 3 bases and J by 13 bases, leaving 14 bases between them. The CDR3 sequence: CASSYGTRDPLHF. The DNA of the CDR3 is TGCGCCAGCAGCTACGGCACACGGGATCCCCTCCACTTT. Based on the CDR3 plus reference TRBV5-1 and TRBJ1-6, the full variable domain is KAGVTQTPRYLIKTRGQQVTLSCSPISGHRSVSWYQQTPGQGLQFLFEYFSETQRNKGNFPGRFSGRQFSNSRSEMNVSTLELGDSALYLCASSYGTRDPLHFGNGTRLTVT.

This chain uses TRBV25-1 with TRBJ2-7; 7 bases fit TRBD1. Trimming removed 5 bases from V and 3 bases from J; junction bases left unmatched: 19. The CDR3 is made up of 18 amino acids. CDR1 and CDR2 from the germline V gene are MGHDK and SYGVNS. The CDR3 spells CASSITLSPGQNSYEQYF. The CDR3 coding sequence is TGTGCCAGCAGTATTACCCTTAGCCCGGGACAGAATAGCTACGAGCAGTACTTC.

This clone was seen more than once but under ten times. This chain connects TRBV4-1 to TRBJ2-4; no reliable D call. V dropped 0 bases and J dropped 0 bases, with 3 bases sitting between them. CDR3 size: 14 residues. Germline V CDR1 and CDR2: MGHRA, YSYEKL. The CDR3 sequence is CASSQEAAKNIQYF. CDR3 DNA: TGCGCCAGCAGCCAAGAGGCAGCCAAAAACATTCAGTACTTC.

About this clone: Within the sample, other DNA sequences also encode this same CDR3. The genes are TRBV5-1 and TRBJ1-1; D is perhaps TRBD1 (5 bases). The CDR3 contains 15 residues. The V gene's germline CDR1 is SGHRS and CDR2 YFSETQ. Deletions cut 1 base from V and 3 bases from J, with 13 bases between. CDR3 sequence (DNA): TGCGCCAGCAGCTTGTCGGGACCCTGGGACACTGAAGCTTTCTTT. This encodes CASSLSGPWDTEAFF. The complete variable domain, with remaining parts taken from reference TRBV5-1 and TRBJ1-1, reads KAGVTQTPRYLIKTRGQQVTLSCSPISGHRSVSWYQQTPGQGLQFLFEYFSETQRNKGNFPGRFSGRQFSNSRSEMNVSTLELGDSALYLCASSLSGPWDTEAFFGQGTRLTVV.

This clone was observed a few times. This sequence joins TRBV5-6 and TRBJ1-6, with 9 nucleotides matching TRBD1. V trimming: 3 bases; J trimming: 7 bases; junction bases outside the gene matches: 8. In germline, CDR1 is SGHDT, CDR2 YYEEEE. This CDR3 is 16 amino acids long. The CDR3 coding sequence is TGTGCCAGCAGCTCTGGGTCCGGGACAGGGAATTCACCCCTCCACTTT. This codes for CASSSGSGTGNSPLHF.

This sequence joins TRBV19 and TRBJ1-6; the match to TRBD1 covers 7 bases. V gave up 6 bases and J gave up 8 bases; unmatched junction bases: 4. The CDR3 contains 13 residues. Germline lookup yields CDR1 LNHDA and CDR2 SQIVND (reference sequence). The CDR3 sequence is CASREGQYSPLHF. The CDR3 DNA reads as TGTGCCAGTAGGGAGGGACAGTATTCACCCCTCCACTTT.

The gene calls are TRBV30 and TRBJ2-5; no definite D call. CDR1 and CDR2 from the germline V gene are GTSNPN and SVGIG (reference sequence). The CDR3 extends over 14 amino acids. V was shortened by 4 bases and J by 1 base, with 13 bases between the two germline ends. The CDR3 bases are TGTGCCTGGACAGCCCCAGGTCTCCAAGAGACCCAGTACTTC. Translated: CAWTAPGLQETQYF.

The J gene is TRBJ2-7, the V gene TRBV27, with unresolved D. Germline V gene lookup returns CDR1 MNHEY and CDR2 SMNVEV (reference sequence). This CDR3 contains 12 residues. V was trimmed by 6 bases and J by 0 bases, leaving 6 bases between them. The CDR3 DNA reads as TGTGCCAGCAGGTCCTTCTCCTACGAGCAGTACTTC. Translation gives CASRSFSYEQYF.

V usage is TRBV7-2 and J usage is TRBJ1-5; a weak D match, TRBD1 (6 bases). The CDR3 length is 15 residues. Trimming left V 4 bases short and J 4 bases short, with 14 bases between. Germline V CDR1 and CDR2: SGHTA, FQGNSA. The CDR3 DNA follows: TGTGCCAGCAGCTCAACCGGGACAACTAATCAGCCCCAGCATTTT. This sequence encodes CASSSTGTTNQPQHF.

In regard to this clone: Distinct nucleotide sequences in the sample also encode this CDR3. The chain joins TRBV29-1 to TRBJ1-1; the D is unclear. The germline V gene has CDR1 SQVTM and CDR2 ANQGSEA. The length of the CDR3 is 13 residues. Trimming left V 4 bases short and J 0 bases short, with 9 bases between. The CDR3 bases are TGCAGCGTTGTGGGAAGGATGAACACTGAAGCTTTCTTT. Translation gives CSVVGRMNTEAFF.